These 8 T cell receptor beta chains came from one sample sequenced in a study of T-cell reconstitution after alpha-beta-depleted transplantation in children. As it was prepared, the TCRbeta library received unique molecular identifiers. One entry per CDR3 protein, called by TCRdb with MiXCR from the PCR reads. In the table there are around 500,000 distinct CDR3 sequences, around 23% of which are singletons. Sequenced material: PBMCs, mostly from graft donor cells, taken 360 days after TCRalphabeta/CD19-depleted stem cell transplant. The source of these receptors is a boy in the first two years of life who had a stem cell transplant for acute myeloid leukemia, so the T cells may come from the graft donor.

This clonotype has at least ten counts. This sequence joins TRBV28 and TRBJ2-7; D might be TRBD1 (5 bases). V was shortened by 7 bases and J by 3 bases, with 16 bases between the two germline ends. The CDR3 is 14 amino acids. Germline CDR1 MDHEN, CDR2 SYDVKM. CDR3 sequence reads: CASTPAGLLYEQYV. CDR3 DNA sequence: TGTGCCAGCACGCCCGCAGGGCTCCTCTACGAGCAGTACGTC.

The chain has TRBV29-1 and TRBJ2-2; tentatively, D is TRBD1 (6 bases). The V gene's germline CDR1 is SQVTM and CDR2 ANQGSEA. Trimming stripped 3 bases from V and 3 bases from J, with 17 bases between. The CDR3 is 16 residues long. This CDR3 is CSVEGSRGGDTGELFF. The CDR3 DNA sequence: TGCAGCGTTGAGGGGAGCAGGGGTGGGGACACCGGGGAGCTGTTTTTT.

This clonotype was observed many times. The chain recombines TRBV21-1 with TRBJ2-7; the table names TRBD2, a call not compared with the DNA. TRBV21-1 is termed a pseudogene. This CDR3 comprises 14 residues. The CDR3 spells CASSKVGGRSEQYF. CDR3 nucleotide sequence: TGTGCCAGCAGCAAAGTTGGAGGGCGGAGCGAGCAGTACTTC.

The chain has TRBV21-1 and TRBJ1-1. TRBV21-1 is a known pseudogene. This CDR3 has 11 amino acids. The CDR3 loop reads CASSMTDEAFF. CDR3 DNA sequence: TGTGCCAGCAGCATGACGGACGAAGCTTTCTTT.

The chain carries TRBV20-1 and TRBJ2-1, with 9 bases aligning to TRBD2. Germline CDR1 and CDR2: DFQATT and SNEGSKA (reference sequence). V lost 5 bases and J lost 3; bases outside the gene matches: 5. The CDR3 contains 14 residues. CDR3 region: CSAQTSGVYNEQFF. DNA of the CDR3: TGCAGTGCTCAGACTAGCGGAGTCTACAATGAGCAGTTCTTC.

In nucleotides, the CDR3 is TGTGCCAGCAGCTTAGCGACTAGTCCAGAGGCAGATACGCAGTATTTT. Its protein product is CASSLATSPEADTQYF. The gene calls are TRBV7-9 and TRBJ2-3; TRBD2 is a possible D gene (6 bases). The germline gives CDR1 SEHNR, CDR2 FQNEAQ (reference sequence). Trimming removed 0 bases from V and 4 bases from J, with 14 bases in between. CDR3 length: 16 residues. The full variable domain, completed using reference TRBV7-9 and TRBJ2-3, is DTGVSQNPRHKITKRGQNVTFRCDPISEHNRLYWYRQTLGQGPEFLTYFQNEAQLEKSRLLSDRFSAERPKGSFSTLEIQRTEQGDSAMYLCASSLATSPEADTQYFGPGTRLTVL.

This clonotype was counted only a few times. The genes are TRBV12-3 or TRBV12-4 and TRBJ2-1; 7 positions match TRBD2. CDR3 length: 15 residues. V lost 4 bases, J lost 5 bases, and 8 bases stayed unmatched. The CDR3 spells CASSSAASGHNEQFF. CDR3 nucleotide sequence: TGTGCCAGCAGTTCCGCAGCTAGCGGCCACAATGAGCAGTTCTTC.

This clonotype was observed a few times. The chain carries TRBV6-1 and TRBJ2-7; D is possibly TRBD1 (6 bases). The germline V gene encodes CDR1 MNHNS and CDR2 SASEGT. Trimming took off 5 bases at V and 2 bases at J, with 13 bases between the two ends. The CDR3 extends over 14 amino acids. The CDR3 region is CASSLDRHTYEQYF. For the CDR3, the DNA is TGTGCCAGCAGTCTAGACAGGCACACCTACGAGCAGTACTTC.